These 17 T cell receptor beta chains were sequenced from one sample in a study of blood T cell repertoires in COVID-19. The table came from immunoSEQ multiplex PCR; TCRdb's copy has only in-frame clones and leaves some out. The sample consists of about 300,000 clones, 86% of them appearing once. Sequencing input: PBMCs or T cells enriched from blood (not recorded which). The receptors were sampled from a man aged 30-40 years who had recovered from COVID-19.

The CDR3, as DNA: TGTGCCAGCAGCCAACCCCAGGGGGGATACGGAAACACCATATATTTT. It codes for CASSQPQGGYGNTIYF. The rearrangement joins TRBV3-1 (or the pseudogene TRBV3-2) to TRBJ1-3; TRBD1 agrees at 7 bases. Germline V gene lookup returns CDR1 LGHDT and CDR2 YNNKEL (reference sequence). The trim removed 2 bases at V and 4 bases at J, leaving 8 bases unmatched. The CDR3 has 16 residues.

The chain employs TRBV5-1 and TRBJ2-2, with a weak D call TRBD2 (6 bases). This CDR3 is built from 16 residues. The V gene's germline CDR1 is SGHRS and CDR2 YFSETQ. Trimming left V 0 bases short and J 1 base short, with 10 bases between. CDR3 DNA: TGCGCCAGCAGCTTGGAAGCGGGTTGGAACACCGGGGAGCTGTTTTTT. This sequence encodes CASSLEAGWNTGELFF.

V gene TRBV2 combines with J gene TRBJ2-2, with a tentative D call TRBD2 (5 bases). CDR3 length: 15 amino acids. Per the germline V gene, CDR1 is SNHLY and CDR2 is FYNNEI. V lost 3 bases, J lost 3 bases, and 11 bases lay in between. CDR3 sequence (DNA): TGTGCCAGCAGTGACCTAGCCCGAGACACCGGGGAGCTGTTTTTT. Its translation: CASSDLARDTGELFF.

The chain recombines TRBV28 with TRBJ1-3; D gene uncertain. Germline lookup yields CDR1 MDHEN and CDR2 SYDVKM. The CDR3 consists of 14 residues. V lost 3 bases and J 3 bases, leaving 9 bases between the germline ends. This chain's CDR3 is CASSFTVDGNTIYF. The CDR3 DNA reads TGTGCCAGCAGTTTCACGGTCGATGGAAACACCATATATTTT.

This clone was found a few times. The J gene is TRBJ2-3, the V gene TRBV24-1; 8 positions agree with TRBD2. This CDR3 has 14 residues. The germline V gene has CDR1 KGHDR and CDR2 SFDVKD. V dropped 6 bases and J dropped 1; count of bases not matched to a gene: 2. For the CDR3, the DNA is TGTGCCACCAGTATGACTAGCGGCACAGATACGCAGTATTTT. It specifies CATSMTSGTDTQYF.

The rearrangement links TRBV7-2 to TRBJ1-5, with TRBD1 matching over 7 bases. Germline V gene lookup returns CDR1 SGHTA and CDR2 FQGNSA. This CDR3 contains 16 residues. The V segment lost 5 bases and the J segment 4 bases; nucleotides outside the gene matches: 11. This CDR3 is CASSVGEGRGNQPQHF. As DNA, the CDR3 is TGTGCCAGCAGCGTCGGCGAAGGCAGGGGGAATCAGCCCCAGCATTTT.

The chain has TRBV19 and TRBJ1-2, with a weak D call TRBD1 (6 bases). The CDR3 covers 11 residues. The V gene lost 7 bases and the J gene lost 4 bases, with 7 bases spanning the gap. CDR1 is LNHDA, CDR2 SQIVND, per germline (reference sequence). CDR3 DNA sequence: TGTGCCAGTACAGGGGCCTATGGCTACACCTTC. The encoded protein is CASTGAYGYTF.

The chain has TRBV28 and TRBJ1-2, with TRBD1 identical over 10 bases. V was clipped by 6 bases and J by 8 bases; unmatched bases: 6. Germline V gene sequence: CDR1 MDHEN, CDR2 SYDVKM. The CDR3 consists of 13 residues. CDR3 DNA: TGTGCCAGCAGCCGGGACAGGGGAGGGGGCTACACCTTC. Its translation is CASSRDRGGGYTF.

On this clone: Within the sample, other DNA sequences also encode this same CDR3. V gene TRBV5-1 combines with J gene TRBJ2-7, with 10 positions matching TRBD1. The CDR3 is 14 amino acids. After removal of 2 bases from V and 3 bases from J, the junction contained 2 bases not matched to a gene. CDR1 and CDR2 (germline): SGHRS, YFSETQ. CDR3 residues: CASSFGQGGYEQYF. The CDR3 region has the DNA TGCGCCAGCAGCTTCGGACAGGGGGGCTACGAGCAGTACTTC.

The chain is built from TRBV25-1 and TRBJ1-2; D is perhaps TRBD1 (6 bases). This CDR3 comprises 16 residues. Germline CDR1 reads MGHDK; CDR2 reads SYGVNS. V was pared by 1 base and J by 0 bases, with 12 bases between. CDR3 sequence: CASSESRDIANYGYTF. The CDR3 region has the DNA TGTGCCAGCAGTGAATCCAGGGACATCGCTAACTATGGCTACACCTTC.

The CDR3: CASSESDRGYEQYF. The CDR3 nucleotides are TGCGCCAGCAGTGAGTCGGACAGGGGGTACGAGCAGTACTTC. The rearrangement joins TRBV10-1 to TRBJ2-7; TRBD1 aligns across 10 bases. This CDR3 region has 14 residues. Germline trimming cut 0 bases from V and 4 bases from J; bases unmatched to any gene: 0. Germline CDR1 WNHNN, CDR2 SYGVQD (reference sequence).

The J gene is TRBJ1-3, the V gene TRBV7-2, with TRBD1 identical over 8 bases. The CDR3 is made up of 15 amino acids. Germline assignment: CDR1 SGHTA and CDR2 FQGNSA. V was clipped by 5 bases and J by 0 bases; unmatched bases: 3. The CDR3 reads CASSLGTGSGNTIYF. The DNA for the CDR3 is TGTGCCAGCAGCCTAGGGACAGGCTCTGGAAACACCATATATTTT.

The chain joins TRBV6-5 to TRBJ1-2; TRBD1 aligns across 8 bases. CDR1 is MNHEY and CDR2 is SVGAGI in the germline V gene. Trimming removed 5 bases from V and 0 bases from J; junction bases left unmatched: 2. The length of the CDR3 is 14 residues. CDR3 residues: CASSRDRTNYGYTF. CDR3 coding DNA: TGTGCCAGCAGTAGGGACAGGACTAACTATGGCTACACCTTC.

The CDR3, as DNA: TGTGCCACCAGCGGGGGTAGGGGTCGAGAGACCCAGTACTTC. As protein: CATSGGRGRETQYF. The V gene is TRBV24-1, the J gene TRBJ2-5; D might be TRBD2 (6 bases). Trimming stripped 7 bases from V and 4 bases from J, with 15 bases between. The CDR3 covers 14 residues. Germline CDR1 and CDR2: KGHDR and SFDVKD.

Comment on this clone: An end of the junction differs from the germline gene, which may be a read error. The rearrangement uses TRBV7-8 and TRBJ2-1; D remains ambiguous. The germline V gene encodes CDR1 SGHVS and CDR2 FQNEAQ. The CDR3 is made up of 9 amino acids. The CDR3 DNA follows: TGTGCCAGCAGCCCACGTACGGTCTTC. The encoded protein is CASSPRTVF.

The gene calls are TRBV7-8 and TRBJ1-5; possible D gene TRBD1, 6 bases. This CDR3 contains 19 residues. V gave up 0 bases and J gave up 0 bases, with 18 bases separating them. Germline CDR1 SGHVS, CDR2 FQNEAQ. The CDR3 DNA reads TGTGCCAGCAGCTTAGCTCGACAGGCTCCCCCCCTTAGCAATCAGCCCCAGCATTTT. Translated: CASSLARQAPPLSNQPQHF.

The V and J genes are TRBV12-3 or TRBV12-4 and TRBJ1-5; D might be TRBD1 (5 bases). Trimming removed 8 bases at V and 4 bases at J, with 9 bases between. CDR3 length equals 12 residues. Here the CDR3 DNA reads TGTGCCAGCGGCAGGGAAAATCAGCCCCAGCATTTT. This gives the protein CASGRENQPQHF.